This TCR beta chain emerged from a study of shared clonotypes between healthy human individuals. Study-wide context: Three plates were used per donor for CD4 naive, three for CD4 memory, two for CD8 naive and one for CD8 memory. Regarding the study as a whole: Larger richness was generally estimated for naive than memory subsets. Several donors held approximately 5% of naive CD4 clonotypes in common.

Deletions cut 1 base from V and 6 bases from J, with 6 bases between. CDR3 length: 12 residues. Germline CDR1 is SGHTA and CDR2 is FQGTGA. Details on this clone: Its target is unknown.

CD45RO-negative, CCR7-positively selected cells formed the naive CD8 fraction, excluding terminally differentiated effector memory CD45RA+ cells. DNA at 200 ng, roughly 27,000 T cell genomes, went into sorted-subset replicate PCRs. Profiled with immunoSEQ multiplex PCR; TCRdb holds only in-frame clones, not every one. The sample has about 2.1 million clones; roughly 95% are singletons. The chain links TRBV7-3 to TRBJ1-1; no firm D call. The TCR originated in a young man in good health. Some clones in this sample may be carry-over from other donors' samples. Sequenced sample: naive CD8+ T cells from PBMCs. CDR3 sequence: CASSLNQPEAFF. CDR3 DNA: TGTGCCAGCAGCTTAAACCAGCCTGAAGCTTTCTTT.